The 18 T cell receptor beta chains in this list originate from one sample, sequenced in a study of shared clonotypes between healthy human individuals. This table comes from immunoSEQ multiplex PCR, and its TCRdb copy is limited to in-frame clones, with some not included. The sample lists approximately 940,000 clones, around 80% occurring once. Sequencing used memory CD4+ T cells sorted from blood. Sample subset: CD45RA-negative fraction. Source of these receptors: a young man in good health.

CDR3 in amino acids: CASSLEYEQFF. DNA of the CDR3: TGTGCCAGCAGCTTGGAGTATGAGCAGTTCTTC. This rearrangement joins TRBV5-6 to TRBJ2-1; unclear D gene. The CDR3 is 11 residues long. CDR1 SGHDT and CDR2 YYEEEE come from the germline V gene. Trimming cost V 0 bases and J 8 bases, with 3 bases left between them.

The V and J genes are TRBV7-2 and TRBJ2-7; TRBD1 might be the D (5 bases). V lost 2 bases to trimming and J lost 5 bases, with 7 bases between them. CDR1 SGHTA and CDR2 FQGNSA come from the germline V gene. The CDR3 is 12 residues long. Here the CDR3 reads CASSLRGHEQYF. CDR3 sequence (DNA): TGTGCCAGCAGCTTAAGGGGCCACGAGCAGTACTTC.

The CDR3 sequence is CASSLALANTEAFF. The DNA of the CDR3 is TGTGCCAGCAGCTTGGCCTTGGCGAACACTGAAGCTTTCTTT. The chain carries TRBV5-4 and TRBJ1-1; D is unclear. The CDR3 is made up of 14 amino acids. The germline V gene encodes CDR1 SGHNT and CDR2 YYREEE (reference sequence). The V end was cut by 0 bases, the J end by 1 base, with 7 bases between.

The chain is built from TRBV7-2 and TRBJ2-5, with D possibly being TRBD2 (5 bases). The CDR3 contains 20 residues. V lost 0 bases, J lost 4 bases, and 27 bases lay in between. CDR1 is SGHTA, CDR2 FQGNSA, per germline. Written as DNA, the CDR3 is TGTGCCAGCAGCTTAGCTCCGGCTAGCTATCGGGCCTATATTGGAGAGACCCAGTACTTC. It encodes CASSLAPASYRAYIGETQYF.

The chain employs TRBV6-6 and TRBJ1-2, with D unresolved. The CDR3 loop spans 13 amino acids. Trimming stripped 6 bases from V and 2 bases from J, with 10 bases between. Germline V gene sequence: CDR1 MNHNY, CDR2 SVGAGI (reference sequence). In DNA form, the CDR3 reads TGTGCCAGCAGCCCCGACGGGAACTATGGCTACACCTTC. It is translated as CASSPDGNYGYTF.

V usage is TRBV4-3 and J usage is TRBJ2-3, with D perhaps assigned TRBD1 or TRBD2 (5 bases each). The CDR3 totals 15 residues. Per germline, CDR1 LGHNA and CDR2 YSLEER. The V gene lost 0 bases and the J gene lost 7 bases, with 14 bases spanning the gap. The CDR3 loop is CASSQDRGVANTQYF. The CDR3 DNA reads as TGCGCCAGCAGCCAAGATAGAGGGGTAGCGAATACGCAGTATTTT.

In this sample, this clone turned up a few times. At the DNA level, this CDR3 is encoded by other sequences in the same sample as well. The rearrangement links TRBV7-2 to TRBJ2-7; 15 nucleotides match TRBD2. Germline-derived CDR1 and CDR2 are SGHTA and FQGNSA. V dropped 5 bases and J dropped 6; count of bases not matched to a gene: 5. This CDR3 is built from 15 residues. CDR3 protein: CASSPGLAGGREQYF. In DNA form, the CDR3 reads TGTGCCAGCAGCCCGGGACTAGCGGGAGGACGCGAGCAGTACTTC.

The table lists this clone with a few counts. The chain links TRBV11-2 to TRBJ2-1; no reliable D call. Germline CDR1 and CDR2: SGHAT and FQNNGV. The CDR3 spans 13 residues. Trimming pared 5 bases from V and 7 bases from J, leaving 12 bases between. The CDR3 is CASSHISSNEQFF. Here the CDR3 DNA reads TGTGCCAGCAGCCACATATCCTCGAATGAGCAGTTCTTC.

The chain joins TRBV5-4 to TRBJ2-6; D not resolved. From germline, CDR1 is SGHNT and CDR2 YYREEE (reference sequence). CDR3 length: 16 amino acids. Trimming shortened V by 4 bases and J by 3 bases, and 14 bases separated the two germline ends. CDR3 residues: CASSLMMVGGANVLTF. The CDR3, as DNA: TGTGCCAGCAGCCTGATGATGGTTGGTGGGGCCAACGTCCTGACTTTC.

V usage is TRBV7-2 and J usage is TRBJ1-1; D remains unclear. CDR1 and CDR2 (germline): SGHTA, FQGNSA. The CDR3 contains 13 residues. V lost 1 base to trimming and J lost 4 bases, with 7 bases between them. The chain's CDR3 is CASSLGEGTEAFF. In DNA form, the CDR3 reads TGTGCCAGCAGCTTAGGAGAAGGCACTGAAGCTTTCTTT.

This clone was detected a few times. The CDR3 nucleotides are TGTGCCAGCAGCAAATTGGTCAGGGCTGGAAACACCATATATTTT. This gives the protein CASSKLVRAGNTIYF. V is TRBV21-1 and J is TRBJ1-3; no check of the table's D call, TRBD1, against the DNA was made. TRBV21-1 is a pseudogene locus. The CDR3 consists of 15 residues.

The V call is TRBV6-5, the J call TRBJ2-7; TRBD2 might be the D (6 bases). Trimming removed 2 bases at V and 1 base at J, with 15 bases between. This CDR3 is built from 16 residues. Germline CDR1 MNHEY, CDR2 SVGAGI. The CDR3: CASSYLLTRASYEQYF. In nucleotides, the CDR3 is TGTGCCAGCAGTTACCTTTTGACTAGGGCGTCCTACGAGCAGTACTTC.

In its sample, this clone was seen a few times. The rearrangement links TRBV5-1 to TRBJ2-5; maybe TRBD2 (5 bases). In germline, CDR1 is SGHRS, CDR2 YFSETQ. The V end was cut by 0 bases, the J end by 2 bases, with 11 bases between. The CDR3 loop spans 15 amino acids. This CDR3 reads CASSLGVGSQETQYF. CDR3 bases: TGCGCCAGCAGCTTGGGTGTAGGGAGTCAAGAGACCCAGTACTTC.

The rearrangement uses TRBV19 and TRBJ1-1, with D unresolved. From germline, CDR1 is LNHDA and CDR2 SQIVND (reference sequence). Trimming removed 2 bases from V and 4 bases from J, with 14 bases in between. This CDR3 spans 15 amino acids. This CDR3 is CASSITTAIITEAFF. CDR3 DNA sequence: TGTGCCAGTAGTATAACGACGGCTATAATCACTGAAGCTTTCTTT.

The J gene is TRBJ2-5, the V gene TRBV2; TRBD2 matches at 11 bases. Germline values: CDR1 SNHLY, CDR2 FYNNEI. J was trimmed by 3 bases and V by 10 bases; bases with no gene match: 10. The CDR3 spans 15 residues. The CDR3 DNA reads TGTGCCAAAGGTTCTAGCGGGGGGATGAAAGAGACCCAGTACTTC. Protein product: CAKGSSGGMKETQYF.

This chain connects TRBV2 to TRBJ2-7, with D perhaps TRBD2 (6 bases). The germline CDR1 and CDR2 sequences are SNHLY and FYNNEI. Trimming pared 6 bases from V and 1 base from J, leaving 7 bases between. The length of the CDR3 is 12 residues. DNA of the CDR3: TGTGCCAGCAGACTAGCTTCCTACGAGCAGTACTTC. It translates to CASRLASYEQYF.

This clone showed up just a few times. This same CDR3 is encoded by further DNA sequences in the sample. This chain links TRBV10-3 with TRBJ2-5, with TRBD2 identical over 7 bases. With 6 bases clipped from V and 5 bases from J, the junction kept 3 bases outside the gene matches. Germline V CDR1 and CDR2: ENHRY, SYGVKD. CDR3 length equals 12 residues. CDR3 in amino acids: CAISPGGETQYF. The CDR3 bases are TGTGCCATCAGCCCGGGAGGCGAGACCCAGTACTTC.

The gene calls are TRBV11-3 and TRBJ2-3; perhaps TRBD2 as D (5 bases). This CDR3 spans 16 amino acids. With 5 bases removed from V and 0 bases from J, the gap between germline ends came to 15 bases. Germline V CDR1 and CDR2: SGHNT, YENEEA. CDR3 DNA: TGTGCCAGCAGCCGGGGAGTTGAGGGAAGCACAGATACGCAGTATTTT. This codes for CASSRGVEGSTDTQYF.